The 5 T cell receptor beta chains below all came from one sample that was sequenced in a study of beta chain features in type 1 diabetes. Of the isolated RNA, all was reverse transcribed, and so the sequenced material was expressed TCRB transcripts. Generated by immunoSEQ multiplex PCR, the TCRdb table keeps only in-frame clones and is missing some. The sample consists of 680,000 or so clones, less than 20% of them appearing once. What was sequenced was naive CD4+ T cells from blood. These receptors originate from a young man in good health.

This clone was detected only a few times. This sample also contains other DNA sequences that code for the same CDR3. The chain is built from TRBV7-8 and TRBJ2-7, with TRBD2 matching over 10 bases. J lost 1 base, V lost 1 base, and 1 base had no gene match. The germline gives CDR1 SGHVS, CDR2 FQNEAQ. This CDR3 comprises 15 residues. The CDR3 coding sequence is TGTGCCAGCAGCTTAGGGACTAGCGGATCCTACGAGCAGTACTTC. Translation: CASSLGTSGSYEQYF.

This sequence joins TRBV2 and TRBJ1-2; 12 bases are shared with TRBD1. The V gene's germline CDR1 is SNHLY and CDR2 FYNNEI. V lost 6 bases, J lost 5 bases, and 4 bases stayed unmatched. The CDR3 has 14 amino acids. The CDR3 DNA is TGTGCCAGCAGGCGGGACAGGGGGCGTTATGGCTACACCTTC. This codes for CASRRDRGRYGYTF.

This rearrangement joins TRBV10-3 to TRBJ1-5; TRBD1 aligns across 10 bases. This CDR3 contains 15 residues. V dropped 10 bases and J dropped 0; count of bases not matched to a gene: 6. Germline CDR1 is ENHRY and CDR2 is SYGVKD. The CDR3 DNA reads TGTGCCACCGGACAGGGGGGCGGTAGCAATCAGCCCCAGCATTTT. Encoded protein: CATGQGGGSNQPQHF.

This clone occurred a few times. J is TRBJ1-1 and V is TRBV9; D is undetermined. The V gene's germline CDR1 is SGDLS and CDR2 YYNGEE. With 3 bases removed from V and 4 bases from J, the gap between germline ends came to 16 bases. There are 15 residues in the CDR3. Here the CDR3 reads CASSARLQVGTEAFF. CDR3 nucleotides: TGTGCCAGCAGCGCCAGACTTCAAGTAGGCACTGAAGCTTTCTTT.

There are a few counts of this clone. J is TRBJ2-3 and V is TRBV9, with TRBD2 matching 8 bases. Germline CDR1 and CDR2: SGDLS and YYNGEE. There are 17 residues in the CDR3. V lost 0 bases and J lost 1; bases outside the gene matches: 7. CDR3 amino acids: CASSVVPWREGTDTQYF. The CDR3 bases are TGTGCCAGCAGCGTAGTCCCTTGGCGGGAGGGCACAGATACGCAGTATTTT. Combining the CDR3 with reference TRBV9 and TRBJ2-3 gives the whole variable domain DSGVTQTPKHLITATGQRVTLRCSPRSGDLSVYWYQQSLDQGLQFLIQYYNGEERAKGNILERFSAQQFPDLHSELNLSSLELGDSALYFCASSVVPWREGTDTQYFGPGTRLTVL.